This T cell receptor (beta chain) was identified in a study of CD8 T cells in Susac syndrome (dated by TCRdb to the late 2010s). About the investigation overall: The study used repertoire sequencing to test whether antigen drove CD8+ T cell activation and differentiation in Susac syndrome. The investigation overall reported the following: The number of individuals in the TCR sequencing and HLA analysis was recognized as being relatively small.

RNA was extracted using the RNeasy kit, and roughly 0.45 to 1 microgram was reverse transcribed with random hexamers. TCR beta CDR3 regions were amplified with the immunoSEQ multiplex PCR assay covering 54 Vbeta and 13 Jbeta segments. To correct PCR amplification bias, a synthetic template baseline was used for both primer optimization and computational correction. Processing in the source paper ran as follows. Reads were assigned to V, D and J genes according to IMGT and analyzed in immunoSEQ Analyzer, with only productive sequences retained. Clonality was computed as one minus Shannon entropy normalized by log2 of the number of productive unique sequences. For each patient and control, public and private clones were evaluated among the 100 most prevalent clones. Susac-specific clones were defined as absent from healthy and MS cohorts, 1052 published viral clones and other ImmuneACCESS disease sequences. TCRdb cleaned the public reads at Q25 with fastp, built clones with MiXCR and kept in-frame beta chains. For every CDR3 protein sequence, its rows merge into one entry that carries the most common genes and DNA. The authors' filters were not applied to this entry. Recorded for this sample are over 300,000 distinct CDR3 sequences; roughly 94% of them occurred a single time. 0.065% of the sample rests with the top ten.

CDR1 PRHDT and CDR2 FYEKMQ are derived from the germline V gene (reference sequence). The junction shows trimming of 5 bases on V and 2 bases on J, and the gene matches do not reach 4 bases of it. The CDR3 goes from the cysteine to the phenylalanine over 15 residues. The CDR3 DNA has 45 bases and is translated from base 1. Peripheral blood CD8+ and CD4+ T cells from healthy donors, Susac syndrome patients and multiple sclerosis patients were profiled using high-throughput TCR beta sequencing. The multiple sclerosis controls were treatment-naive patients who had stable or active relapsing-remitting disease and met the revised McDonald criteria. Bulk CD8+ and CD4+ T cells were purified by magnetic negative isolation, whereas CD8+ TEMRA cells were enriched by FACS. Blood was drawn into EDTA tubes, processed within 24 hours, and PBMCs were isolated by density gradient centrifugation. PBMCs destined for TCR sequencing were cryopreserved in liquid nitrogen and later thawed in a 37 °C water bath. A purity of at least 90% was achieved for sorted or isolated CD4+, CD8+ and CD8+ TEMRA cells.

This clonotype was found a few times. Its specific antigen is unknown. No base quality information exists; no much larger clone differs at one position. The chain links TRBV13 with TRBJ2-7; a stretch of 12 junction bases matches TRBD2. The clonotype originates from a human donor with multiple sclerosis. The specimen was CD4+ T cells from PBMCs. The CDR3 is CASSITSGRTYEQYF. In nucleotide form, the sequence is TGTGCCAGCAGCATAACTAGCGGGAGGACCTACGAGCAGTACTTC.